The 27 T cell receptor beta chains listed next were all sequenced from one sample in a study of CD8 T cells in Susac syndrome. The RNA, 0.5 to 1 ug, was put through reverse transcription using random hexamers. TCRdb itself ran the immunoSEQ multiplex PCR reads through MiXCR, one entry per CDR3 protein. The data contain some 170,000 distinct CDR3 sequences, just under 95% of them singletons. Material for sequencing was CD4+ T cells from PBMCs. These receptors were collected from a human donor in good health.

In DNA, the CDR3 is TGTGCCAGCAGCCAAGACCGAGGACTAGCGCGGAGGCTGTTTTTT. This sequence encodes CASSQDRGLARRLFF. J is TRBJ2-2 and V is TRBV3-1, with 9 bases aligning to TRBD2. The V gene end was trimmed by 0 bases and the J gene end by 13 bases; junction bases not matched to a gene: 9. Germline values: CDR1 LGHDT, CDR2 YNNKEL (reference sequence). The CDR3 is made up of 15 amino acids.

This chain connects TRBV20-1 to TRBJ1-5; D call uncertain. Deletions cut 0 bases from V and 0 bases from J, with 9 bases between. The CDR3 has 15 residues. Germline CDR1 and CDR2: DFQATT and SNEGSKA (reference sequence). CDR3 protein: CSARETTDSNQPQHF. CDR3 sequence (DNA): TGCAGTGCTAGAGAGACAACGGATAGCAATCAGCCCCAGCATTTT.

This chain connects TRBV7-8 to TRBJ2-2; D is undetermined. The CDR3 contains 16 residues. Germline V gene lookup returns CDR1 SGHVS and CDR2 FQNEAQ. With 1 base removed from V and 1 base from J, the gap between germline ends came to 10 bases. CDR3 in DNA: TGTGCCAGCAGCTTAGGAGGTGCAGGGAACACCGGGGAGCTGTTTTTT. It specifies CASSLGGAGNTGELFF.

This sequence joins TRBV5-1 and TRBJ2-5, with TRBD2 matching over 7 bases. The CDR3 is made up of 15 amino acids. Losses at the gene ends were 3 bases for V and 4 bases for J; bases not matched to a gene: 9. Germline loops: CDR1 SGHRS, CDR2 YFSETQ. DNA of the CDR3: TGCGCCAGCAGCTCGACTAGCCCCGAGGGAGAGACCCAGTACTTC. It is translated as CASSSTSPEGETQYF.

The chain combines TRBV6-1 with TRBJ2-5, with D unclear. The germline V and J ends were trimmed by 7 bases and 5 bases, with 11 bases remaining between them. This CDR3 spans 12 amino acids. Per germline, CDR1 MNHNS and CDR2 SASEGT. The CDR3 here is CASTPSRETQYF. The CDR3, as DNA: TGTGCCAGCACCCCCTCGAGGGAGACCCAGTACTTC.

V usage is TRBV6-5 and J usage is TRBJ2-7, with a possible D match to TRBD1 (6 bases). V lost 6 bases to trimming and J lost 3 bases, with 18 bases between them. The CDR3 consists of 15 residues. Germline loops: CDR1 MNHEY, CDR2 SVGAGI. CDR3 loop: CASRGGYRSDYEQYF. The CDR3 region has the DNA TGTGCCAGCAGAGGGGGTTACAGATCCGACTACGAGCAGTACTTC.

This chain joins TRBV7-6 and TRBJ2-7, with D tentatively TRBD1 (6 bases). The germline V gene encodes CDR1 SGHVS and CDR2 FNYEAQ. CDR3 size: 12 residues. Trimming cost V 4 bases and J 6 bases, with 10 bases left between them. CDR3 sequence reads: CASSSRGREQYF. The CDR3 nucleotides read TGTGCCAGCAGCTCCAGGGGTCGCGAGCAGTACTTC.

The rearrangement links TRBV20-1 to TRBJ1-5; D gene unclear. Germline V gene sequence: CDR1 DFQATT, CDR2 SNEGSKA (reference sequence). This CDR3 is 14 amino acids long. V dropped 0 bases and J dropped 4 bases, with 10 bases sitting between them. For the CDR3, the DNA is TGCAGTGCTAGAGATCTGAAAGGGAATCAGCCCCAGCATTTT. It encodes CSARDLKGNQPQHF.

The V gene is TRBV6-5, the J gene TRBJ2-5, with TRBD1 matching 7 bases. The CDR3 spans 14 residues. Trimming took 2 bases from V and 4 from J; bases not matched to a gene: 4. Looked up from germline, CDR1 is MNHEY and CDR2 is SVGAGI. CDR3 in DNA: TGTGCCAGCAGTTACCCAGGGGGAGCAGAGACCCAGTACTTC. Translating it yields CASSYPGGAETQYF.

This chain connects TRBV10-3 to TRBJ1-2, with TRBD1 matching 9 bases. The CDR3 runs 14 residues. V trimming: 3 bases; J trimming: 4 bases; junction bases outside the gene matches: 3. Germline lookup yields CDR1 ENHRY and CDR2 SYGVKD. The CDR3 spells CAISEDRGGYGYTF. In nucleotides, the CDR3 is TGTGCCATCAGTGAAGACAGGGGGGGCTATGGCTACACCTTC.

The V gene is TRBV18, the J gene TRBJ2-1; no clear D gene. Per germline, CDR1 KGHSH and CDR2 LQKENI. The CDR3 totals 15 residues. V gave up 0 bases and J gave up 2 bases, with 8 bases separating them. CDR3 DNA: TGTGCCAGCTCACCACCGGGATCGGCCTACAATGAGCAGTTCTTC. The encoded protein is CASSPPGSAYNEQFF.

The chain employs TRBV6-1 and TRBJ2-6, with TRBD2 matching 7 bases. The junction had 11 bases not matched to a gene; V was cut back by 7 bases and J by 2 bases. The CDR3 has 17 amino acids. Germline V lookup: CDR1 MNHNS, CDR2 SASEGT. The CDR3 DNA reads TGTGCCAGCACCAAGGGACTACCTGGGACTGGGGCCAACGTCCTGACTTTC. Its translation: CASTKGLPGTGANVLTF.

The CDR3 sequence is CSVSGTSNSNQPQHF. In DNA, the CDR3 is TGCAGCGTTTCCGGGACAAGCAATAGCAATCAGCCCCAGCATTTT. This chain uses TRBV29-1 with TRBJ1-5, with D possibly matching TRBD1 (6 bases). The length of the CDR3 is 15 residues. Germline CDR1 and CDR2: SQVTM and ANQGSEA. V was clipped by 5 bases and J by 0 bases, with 14 bases between them.

The V and J genes are TRBV7-2 and TRBJ1-1, with no clear D. V gave up 3 bases and J gave up 4 bases, with 12 bases separating them. Germline V gene sequence: CDR1 SGHTA, CDR2 FQGNSA. The CDR3 spans 14 residues. The CDR3 DNA reads TGTGCCAGCAGCTTTCGGATGGGAGCCACTGAAGCTTTCTTT. This translates into CASSFRMGATEAFF.

The V call is TRBV27, the J call TRBJ1-5; the D gene is possibly TRBD1 (6 bases). Germline V gives CDR1 MNHEY, CDR2 SMNVEV (reference sequence). The CDR3 loop spans 15 amino acids. V dropped 6 bases and J dropped 3 bases, with 15 bases sitting between them. The CDR3 bases are TGTGCCAGCAGACCATTGACAGGTTTCAATCAGCCCCAGCATTTT. Its translation is CASRPLTGFNQPQHF.

V and J are TRBV5-1 and TRBJ2-5; possible D gene TRBD1, 6 bases. CDR1 and CDR2 from the germline V gene are SGHRS and YFSETQ. The CDR3 sequence is 14 residues long. Deletions cut 3 bases from V and 5 bases from J, with 14 bases between. The CDR3 nucleotides read TGCGCCAGCAGCTCACCCGGGACATATGAGACCCAGTACTTC. This gives the protein CASSSPGTYETQYF.

There are a few counts of this clonotype. The chain has TRBV19 and TRBJ2-1; tentatively, D is TRBD2 (6 bases). CDR1 is LNHDA, CDR2 SQIVND, per germline (reference sequence). This CDR3 region has 16 residues. Deletions cut 2 bases from V and 0 bases from J, with 11 bases between. CDR3 sequence: CASSISGLASYNEQFF. CDR3 sequence (DNA): TGTGCCAGTAGTATAAGCGGGCTAGCCTCCTACAATGAGCAGTTCTTC.

In its sample, this clonotype was seen once. J is TRBJ2-1 and V is TRBV20-1; TRBD2 aligns across 8 bases. CDR3 length equals 15 residues. J gave up 6 bases and V 3 bases, and 10 bases lay outside the gene matches. The germline CDR1 and CDR2 sequences are DFQATT and SNEGSKA (reference sequence). The CDR3: CSASPGGARTNEQFF. CDR3 sequence (DNA): TGCAGTGCTAGTCCGGGGGGGGCCCGGACCAATGAGCAGTTCTTC.

V and J are TRBV5-5 and TRBJ2-3; 9 bases match TRBD2. Unmatched junction bases numbered 4, after V lost 0 bases and J lost 2 bases. Germline values: CDR1 SGHKS, CDR2 YYEKEE (reference sequence). The CDR3 is 16 residues long. The CDR3 DNA is TGTGCCAGCAGCTTGGAAGGCGGGGGGGCCACAGATACGCAGTATTTT. Its translation: CASSLEGGGATDTQYF.

In its sample, this clonotype was seen once. The V call is TRBV10-3, the J call TRBJ2-5; D not certain. There are 12 residues in the CDR3. V was clipped by 10 bases and J by 0 bases, with 9 bases between them. Germline values: CDR1 ENHRY, CDR2 SYGVKD. The CDR3 loop reads CATQEHQETQYF. Here the CDR3 DNA reads TGTGCCACCCAGGAACACCAAGAGACCCAGTACTTC.

The chain uses TRBV5-1 and TRBJ2-7; 7 positions match TRBD1. The germline CDR1 and CDR2 sequences are SGHRS and YFSETQ. The ends lost 4 bases at V and 3 bases at J; junction bases unmatched: 10. The CDR3 consists of 15 residues. The CDR3 DNA is TGCGCCAGCAGCAATCGGGACAGAGGGCACTACGAGCAGTACTTC. This codes for CASSNRDRGHYEQYF.

This rearrangement joins TRBV11-1 to TRBJ1-1; 7 bases fit TRBD1. With 4 bases clipped from V and 2 bases from J, the junction kept 7 bases outside the gene matches. CDR3 size: 15 residues. Germline CDR1 is SGHAT and CDR2 is FQDESV (reference sequence). The CDR3 loop is CASSSQGNINTEAFF. The DNA of the CDR3 is TGTGCCAGCAGCTCACAGGGGAACATAAACACTGAAGCTTTCTTT.

The chain carries TRBV7-2 and TRBJ2-7; tentative D call: TRBD1 (6 bases). CDR1 is SGHTA and CDR2 is FQGNSA in the germline V gene. Trimming stripped 5 bases from V and 7 bases from J, with 24 bases between. This CDR3 comprises 16 residues. CDR3 nucleotide sequence: TGTGCCAGCAGCCCCCGGATGACAGGCCTCTCGAGAGAGCAGTACTTC. It translates to CASSPRMTGLSREQYF. Looking up the rest from reference TRBV7-2 and TRBJ2-7 gives the full variable domain: GAGVSQSPSNKVTEKGKDVELRCDPISGHTALYWYRQSLGQGLEFLIYFQGNSAPDKSGLPSDRFSAERTGGSVSTLTIQRTQQEDSAVYLCASSPRMTGLSREQYFGPGTRLTVT.

The chain links TRBV6-4 to TRBJ1-6; D ambiguous. CDR3 length: 13 residues. The germline V gene has CDR1 MRHNA and CDR2 SNTAGT. V was trimmed by 7 bases and J by 8 bases, leaving 12 bases between them. In nucleotides, the CDR3 is TGTGCCAGCACCCCCTCGGCCTATTCACCCCTCCACTTT. This codes for CASTPSAYSPLHF.

The chain links TRBV7-3 to TRBJ2-7, with TRBD1 matching 8 bases. Germline V gene lookup returns CDR1 SGHTA and CDR2 FQGTGA. The V segment lost 5 bases and the J segment 5 bases; nucleotides outside the gene matches: 11. This CDR3 contains 15 residues. The CDR3 spells CASSPGQGMRDEQYF. CDR3 bases: TGTGCCAGCAGCCCTGGACAGGGTATGCGAGACGAGCAGTACTTC.

The V and J genes are TRBV7-9 and TRBJ1-2, with a possible D match to TRBD1 (6 bases). V was pared by 1 base and J by 6 bases, with 9 bases between. CDR3 length equals 13 residues. CDR1 SEHNR and CDR2 FQNEAQ come from the germline V gene (reference sequence). The DNA for the CDR3 is TGTGCCAGCAGCTTAGGGGGGGCAGATGGCTACACCTTC. Encoded protein: CASSLGGADGYTF.

The chain uses TRBV6-5 and TRBJ1-1; weak D call: TRBD1 (6 bases). The CDR3 sequence is 13 residues long. The V end was cut by 2 bases, the J end by 5 bases, with 9 bases between. From germline, CDR1 is MNHEY and CDR2 SVGAGI. In DNA, the CDR3 is TGTGCCAGCAGTTACACAGGGAGGACTGAAGCTTTCTTT. It encodes CASSYTGRTEAFF.